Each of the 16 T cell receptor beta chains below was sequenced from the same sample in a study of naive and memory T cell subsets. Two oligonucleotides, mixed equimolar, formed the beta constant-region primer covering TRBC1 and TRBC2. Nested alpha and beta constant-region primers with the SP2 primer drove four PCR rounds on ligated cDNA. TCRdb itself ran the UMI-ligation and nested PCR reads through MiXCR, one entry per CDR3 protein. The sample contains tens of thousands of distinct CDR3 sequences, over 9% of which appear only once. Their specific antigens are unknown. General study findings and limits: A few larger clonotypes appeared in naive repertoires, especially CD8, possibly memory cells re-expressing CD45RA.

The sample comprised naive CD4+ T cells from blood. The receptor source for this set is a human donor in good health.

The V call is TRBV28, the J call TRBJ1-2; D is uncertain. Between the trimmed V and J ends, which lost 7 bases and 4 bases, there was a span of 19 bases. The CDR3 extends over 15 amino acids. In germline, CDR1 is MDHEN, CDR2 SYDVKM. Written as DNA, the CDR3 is TGTGCCAGCACCAAATCGGTGGGGTTTGGCTATGGCTACACCTTC. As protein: CASTKSVGFGYGYTF.

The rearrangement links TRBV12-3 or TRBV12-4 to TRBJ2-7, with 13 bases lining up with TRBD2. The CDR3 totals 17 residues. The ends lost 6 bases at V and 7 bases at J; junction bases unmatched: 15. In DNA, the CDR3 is TGTGCCAGCAGCCGCCGCTCCCTACTAGCGGGGGGGCAAGAGCAGTACTTC. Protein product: CASSRRSLLAGGQEQYF.

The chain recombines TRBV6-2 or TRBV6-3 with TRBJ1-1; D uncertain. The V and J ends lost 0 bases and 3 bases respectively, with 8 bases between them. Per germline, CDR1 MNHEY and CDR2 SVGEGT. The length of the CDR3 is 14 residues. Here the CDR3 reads CASSYSMADTEAFF. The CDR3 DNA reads TGTGCCAGCAGTTACTCGATGGCAGACACTGAAGCTTTCTTT.

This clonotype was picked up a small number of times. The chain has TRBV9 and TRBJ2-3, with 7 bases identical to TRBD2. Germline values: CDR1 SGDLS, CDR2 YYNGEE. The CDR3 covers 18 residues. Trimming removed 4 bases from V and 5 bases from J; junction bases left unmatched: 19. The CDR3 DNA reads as TGTGCCAGCAGCCATCTCGATAGCGGGTTCGAGGCTAAAGATACGCAGTATTTT. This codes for CASSHLDSGFEAKDTQYF.

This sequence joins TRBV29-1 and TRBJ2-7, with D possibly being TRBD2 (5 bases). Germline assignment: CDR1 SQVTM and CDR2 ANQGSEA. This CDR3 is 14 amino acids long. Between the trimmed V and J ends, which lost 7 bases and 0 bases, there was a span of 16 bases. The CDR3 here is CSAVGSTISYEQYF. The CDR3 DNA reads TGCAGCGCTGTAGGGAGTACTATCTCCTACGAGCAGTACTTC.

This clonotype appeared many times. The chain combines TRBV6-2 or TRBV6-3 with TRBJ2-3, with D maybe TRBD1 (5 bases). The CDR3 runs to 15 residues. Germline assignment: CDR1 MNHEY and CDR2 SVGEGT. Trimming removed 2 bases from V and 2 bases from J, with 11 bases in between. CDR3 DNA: TGTGCCAGCAGTTACCGGACATTGTCCACAGATACGCAGTATTTT. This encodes CASSYRTLSTDTQYF.

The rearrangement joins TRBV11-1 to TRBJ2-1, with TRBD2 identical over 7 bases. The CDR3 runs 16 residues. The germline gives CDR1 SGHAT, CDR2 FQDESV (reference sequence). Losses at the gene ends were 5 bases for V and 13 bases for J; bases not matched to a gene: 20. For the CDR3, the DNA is TGTGCCAGCAGCCCCCGGAGGACTAGGACCATGGGACCTCAGTTCTTC. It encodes CASSPRRTRTMGPQFF.

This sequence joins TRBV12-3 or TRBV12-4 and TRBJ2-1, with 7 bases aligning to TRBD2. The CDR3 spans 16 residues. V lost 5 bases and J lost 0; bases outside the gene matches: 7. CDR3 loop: CASSKGGTTSYNEQFF. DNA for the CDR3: TGTGCCAGCAGTAAAGGCGGGACTACCTCCTACAATGAGCAGTTCTTC.

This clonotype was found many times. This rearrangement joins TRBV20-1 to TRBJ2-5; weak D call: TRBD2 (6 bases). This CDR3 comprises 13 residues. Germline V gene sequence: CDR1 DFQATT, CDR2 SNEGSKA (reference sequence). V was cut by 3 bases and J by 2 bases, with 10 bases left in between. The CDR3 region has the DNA TGCAGTGCTAGGACGGGAGCTCAAGAGACCCAGTACTTC. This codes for CSARTGAQETQYF.

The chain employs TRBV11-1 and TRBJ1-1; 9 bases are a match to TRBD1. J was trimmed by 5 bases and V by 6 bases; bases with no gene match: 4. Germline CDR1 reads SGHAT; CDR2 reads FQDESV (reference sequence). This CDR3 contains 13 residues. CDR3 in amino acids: CASRRTGVTEAFF. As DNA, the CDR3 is TGTGCCAGCAGAAGGACAGGGGTTACTGAAGCTTTCTTT.

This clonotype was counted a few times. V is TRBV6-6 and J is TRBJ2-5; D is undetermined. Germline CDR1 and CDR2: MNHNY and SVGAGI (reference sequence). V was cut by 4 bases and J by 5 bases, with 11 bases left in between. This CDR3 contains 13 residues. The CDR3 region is CASSFPGRETQYF. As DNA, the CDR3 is TGTGCCAGCAGTTTTCCTGGGCGGGAGACCCAGTACTTC.

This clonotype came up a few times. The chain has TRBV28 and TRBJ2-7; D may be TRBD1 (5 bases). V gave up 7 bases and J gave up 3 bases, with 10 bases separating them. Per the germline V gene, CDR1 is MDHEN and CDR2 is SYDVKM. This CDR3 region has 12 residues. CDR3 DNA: TGTGCCAGCACTGACAGCAACTACGAGCAGTACTTC. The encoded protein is CASTDSNYEQYF. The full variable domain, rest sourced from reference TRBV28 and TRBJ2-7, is DVKVTQSSRYLVKRTGEKVFLECVQDMDHENMFWYRQDPGLGLRLIYFSYDVKMKEKGDIPEGYSVSREKKERFSLILESASTNQTSMYLCASTDSNYEQYFGPGTRLTVT.

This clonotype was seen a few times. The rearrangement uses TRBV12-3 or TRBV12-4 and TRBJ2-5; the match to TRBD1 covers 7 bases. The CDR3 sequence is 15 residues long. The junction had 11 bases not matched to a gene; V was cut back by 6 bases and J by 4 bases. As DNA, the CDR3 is TGTGCCAGCAGCCCCGGACAGGTTGGCGGAGAGACCCAGTACTTC. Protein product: CASSPGQVGGETQYF.

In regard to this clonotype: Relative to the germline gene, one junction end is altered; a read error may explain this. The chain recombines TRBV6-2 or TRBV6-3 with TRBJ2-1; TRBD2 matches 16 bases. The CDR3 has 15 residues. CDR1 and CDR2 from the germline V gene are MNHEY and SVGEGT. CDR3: CASSYGGTSGRASVF. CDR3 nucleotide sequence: TGTGCCAGCAGTTACGGGGGGACTAGCGGGAGGGCCTCGGTCTTC.

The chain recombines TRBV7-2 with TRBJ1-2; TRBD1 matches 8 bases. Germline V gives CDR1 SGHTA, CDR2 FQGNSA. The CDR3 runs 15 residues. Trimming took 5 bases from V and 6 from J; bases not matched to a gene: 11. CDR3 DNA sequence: TGTGCCAGCAGCACGCAGCCGAACAGGGGGGATGGCTACACCTTC. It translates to CASSTQPNRGDGYTF.

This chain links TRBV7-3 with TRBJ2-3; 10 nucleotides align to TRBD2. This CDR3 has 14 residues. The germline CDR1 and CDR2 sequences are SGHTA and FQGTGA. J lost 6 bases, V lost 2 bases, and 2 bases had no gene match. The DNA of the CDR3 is TGTGCCAGCAGCTTACGAGCGGGAGGGGATACGCAGTATTTT. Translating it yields CASSLRAGGDTQYF.